Listed here are 32 T cell receptor beta chains from one sample, sequenced in a study of Ad26.COV2.S vaccination and SARS-CoV-2 variants. Repertoires were generated with immunoSEQ multiplex PCR, while TCRdb's copy carries only in-frame clones and drops some. The repertoire includes approximately 410,000 clones, around 92% of them detected once, and approximately 1.6% sits in the top ten. Treatment described: roughly 20 received Ad26.COV2.S at low or high dose, single or two shots; five or six received placebo; per-sample allocation not given. Specimen acquisition occurred on day 63 following the initial vaccine or placebo injection. The sample consisted of peripheral blood, taken in a trial of Ad26.COV2.S vaccine versus placebo. These receptors originate from a person between 18 and 65 years old who received the Ad26.COV2.S COVID-19 vaccine or a placebo.

This clone appeared once. This chain links TRBV7-6 with TRBJ2-7; D may be TRBD2 (6 bases). V was cut by 1 base and J by 5 bases, with 12 bases left in between. The CDR3 sequence is 14 residues long. CDR1 SGHVS and CDR2 FNYEAQ come from the germline V gene. In nucleotides, the CDR3 is TGTGCCAGCAGCTTAGTGTTGGGGGGTAACGAGCAGTACTTC. This codes for CASSLVLGGNEQYF. The complete variable domain, with remaining parts taken from reference TRBV7-6 and TRBJ2-7, reads GAGVSQSPRYKVTKRGQDVALRCDPISGHVSLYWYRQALGQGPEFLTYFNYEAQQDKSGLPNDRFSAERPEGSISTLTIQRTEQRDSAMYRCASSLVLGGNEQYFGPGTRLTVT.

The chain combines TRBV30 with TRBJ1-2; 9 bases map to TRBD1. Germline CDR1 reads GTSNPN; CDR2 reads SVGIG (reference sequence). The CDR3 spans 15 residues. V gave up 4 bases and J gave up 6 bases; unmatched junction bases: 12. The CDR3 sequence is CAWNHPGTGTDGYTF. The CDR3 nucleotides are TGTGCCTGGAATCATCCCGGGACAGGGACAGATGGCTACACCTTC.

J is TRBJ1-1 and V is TRBV6-6, with a weak D call TRBD1 (5 bases). CDR3 size: 14 residues. V was pared by 6 bases and J by 0 bases, with 11 bases between. From germline, CDR1 is MNHNY and CDR2 SVGAGI (reference sequence). In DNA form, the CDR3 reads TGTGCCAGCAGCGCGGGACGGATGAACACTGAAGCTTTCTTT. Translated: CASSAGRMNTEAFF.

The chain is built from TRBV5-4 and TRBJ2-3; TRBD2 agrees at 9 bases. After removal of 4 bases from V and 1 base from J, the junction contained 1 base not matched to a gene. In germline, CDR1 is SGHNT, CDR2 YYREEE (reference sequence). CDR3 length: 14 amino acids. The CDR3 nucleotides are TGTGCCAGCAGCCCTAGCGGGGGCACAGATACGCAGTATTTT. This sequence encodes CASSPSGGTDTQYF.

The rearrangement links TRBV3-1 (or the pseudogene TRBV3-2) to TRBJ2-5, with TRBD2 matching 9 bases. Unmatched junction bases numbered 8, after V lost 4 bases and J lost 5 bases. Per germline, CDR1 LGHDT and CDR2 YNNKEL (reference sequence). This CDR3 is built from 15 residues. In nucleotides, the CDR3 is TGTGCCAGCAGCCCGACAGAGCGGGGGGTGGAGACCCAGTACTTC. Encoded protein: CASSPTERGVETQYF.

The chain has TRBV6-5 and TRBJ1-4; D unresolved. Trimming took 5 bases from V and 3 from J, leaving 10 bases between them. This CDR3 comprises 14 residues. From germline, CDR1 is MNHEY and CDR2 SVGAGI. CDR3 protein: CASSQPEANEKLFF. The CDR3 DNA sequence: TGTGCCAGCAGTCAGCCTGAGGCTAATGAAAAACTGTTTTTT.

The CDR3 coding sequence is TGTGCCAGTGGTACCTACAATGAGCAGTTCTTC. Translation: CASGTYNEQFF. The chain is built from TRBV19 and TRBJ2-1, with no clear D. The CDR3 has 11 residues. V was pared by 8 bases and J by 2 bases, with 4 bases between. Germline values: CDR1 LNHDA, CDR2 SQIVND (reference sequence).

The V and J genes are TRBV9 and TRBJ1-2, with D unclear. The V end was cut by 0 bases, the J end by 5 bases, with 5 bases between. Germline CDR1 is SGDLS and CDR2 is YYNGEE. This CDR3 has 12 amino acids. CDR3 DNA: TGTGCCAGCAGCGTAGACATGTATGGCTACACCTTC. Amino acids: CASSVDMYGYTF.

This rearrangement joins TRBV6-6 to TRBJ1-1; D perhaps matches TRBD1 (5 bases). Germline loops: CDR1 MNHNY, CDR2 SVGAGI (reference sequence). V dropped 6 bases and J dropped 4 bases, with 18 bases sitting between them. The CDR3 sequence is 15 residues long. This CDR3 is CASRQERGAGTEAFF. CDR3 in DNA: TGTGCCAGCAGACAGGAGAGGGGCGCGGGCACTGAAGCTTTCTTT.

The J gene is TRBJ2-2, the V gene TRBV2, with D maybe TRBD2 (6 bases). V lost 1 base to trimming and J lost 0 bases, with 12 bases between them. The germline gives CDR1 SNHLY, CDR2 FYNNEI. This CDR3 is built from 17 residues. The CDR3 spells CASSEEDLAPNTGELFF. For the CDR3, the DNA is TGTGCCAGCAGTGAAGAGGACCTAGCGCCGAACACCGGGGAGCTGTTTTTT.

This chain connects TRBV3-1 (or the pseudogene TRBV3-2) to TRBJ2-3; D remains ambiguous. The CDR3 length is 16 residues. Trimming stripped 1 base from V and 5 bases from J, with 16 bases between. CDR1 LGHDT and CDR2 YNNKEL come from the germline V gene (reference sequence). CDR3 bases: TGTGCCAGCAGCCAAGCCAGAACCGTCCCGGGAGATACGCAGTATTTT. Amino acids: CASSQARTVPGDTQYF.

This chain joins TRBV5-4 and TRBJ2-7, with D perhaps TRBD2 (6 bases). The CDR3 runs to 16 residues. V dropped 3 bases and J dropped 1 base, with 17 bases sitting between them. Germline loops: CDR1 SGHNT, CDR2 YYREEE (reference sequence). The CDR3 DNA follows: TGTGCCAGCAGCTCCCTGGGGGGAGGTGGGTCCTACGAGCAGTACTTC. It translates to CASSSLGGGGSYEQYF.

The gene calls are TRBV11-2 and TRBJ2-7; D is possibly TRBD1 (6 bases). The CDR3 consists of 16 residues. Germline assignment: CDR1 SGHAT and CDR2 FQNNGV. The ends were cut back, 1 base at V and 4 bases at J, with 17 bases in the middle. The CDR3 DNA follows: TGTGCCAGCAGCTTAGCCACAGGGCCCTTCGGGTACGAGCAGTACTTC. Its protein is CASSLATGPFGYEQYF. The entire variable domain, with the rest obtained from reference TRBV11-2 and TRBJ2-7, is as follows: EAGVAQSPRYKIIEKRQSVAFWCNPISGHATLYWYQQILGQGPKLLIQFQNNGVVDDSQLPKDRFSAERLKGVDSTLKIQPAKLEDSAVYLCASSLATGPFGYEQYFGPGTRLTVT.

The V gene is TRBV5-1, the J gene TRBJ2-5, with 8 bases matching TRBD2. This CDR3 has 15 amino acids. Trimming cost V 0 bases and J 3 bases; bases outside gene matches: 4. Per germline, CDR1 SGHRS and CDR2 YFSETQ. The CDR3: CASSLGLAGKETQYF. The DNA for the CDR3 is TGCGCCAGCAGCTTGGGTCTAGCGGGTAAAGAGACCCAGTACTTC.

This chain links TRBV9 with TRBJ2-1, with 11 bases fitting TRBD2. This CDR3 has 15 amino acids. V lost 5 bases, J lost 5 bases, and 6 bases stayed unmatched. Germline loops: CDR1 SGDLS, CDR2 YYNGEE. The CDR3 DNA is TGTGCCAGCAGTCCGGGACTAGCGGAGAACAATGAGCAGTTCTTC. It yields the protein CASSPGLAENNEQFF.

This chain links TRBV6-5 with TRBJ1-5; D is ambiguous. CDR3 length: 12 amino acids. The ends were cut back, 6 bases at V and 6 bases at J, with 9 bases in the middle. The germline V gene encodes CDR1 MNHEY and CDR2 SVGAGI. The CDR3 is CASRGEGQPQHF. CDR3 in DNA: TGTGCCAGCAGAGGAGAAGGTCAGCCCCAGCATTTT.

The chain links TRBV2 to TRBJ2-7, with 8 bases identical to TRBD2. Germline-derived CDR1 and CDR2 are SNHLY and FYNNEI. The CDR3 runs to 13 residues. Trimming at V came to 8 bases and at J to 2 bases, leaving 5 bases not matched to a gene. The CDR3 sequence is CASEGLATYEQYF. The CDR3 nucleotides read TGTGCCAGCGAAGGACTAGCCACCTACGAGCAGTACTTC. The whole variable domain, filled in from reference TRBV2 and TRBJ2-7, reads EPEVTQTPSHQVTQMGQEVILRCVPISNHLYFYWYRQILGQKVEFLVSFYNNEISEKSEIFDDQFSVERPDGSNFTLKIRSTKLEDSAMYFCASEGLATYEQYFGPGTRLTVT.

The chain carries TRBV7-2 and TRBJ1-5; possible D gene TRBD1, 6 bases. The CDR3 is 15 amino acids. Trimming cost V 4 bases and J 1 base, with 11 bases left between them. Germline lookup yields CDR1 SGHTA and CDR2 FQGNSA. The CDR3 nucleotides are TGTGCCAGCAGCTCGATGACAGGAAGCAATCAGCCCCAGCATTTT. The encoded protein is CASSSMTGSNQPQHF.

This chain connects TRBV3-1 (or the pseudogene TRBV3-2) to TRBJ2-5; D is ambiguous. The CDR3 extends over 14 amino acids. Between the trimmed V and J ends, which lost 5 bases and 2 bases, there was a span of 12 bases. Germline values: CDR1 LGHDT, CDR2 YNNKEL (reference sequence). The CDR3 loop is CASSNRATQETQYF. The CDR3 DNA is TGTGCCAGCAGCAATCGGGCCACGCAAGAGACCCAGTACTTC.

The rearrangement uses TRBV6-1 and TRBJ1-5; maybe TRBD1 (5 bases). From germline, CDR1 is MNHNS and CDR2 SASEGT. The germline V and J ends were trimmed by 2 bases and 2 bases, with 13 bases remaining between them. The CDR3 length is 16 residues. CDR3 sequence reads: CASSELSRGGNQPQHF. The CDR3 DNA is TGTGCCAGCAGTGAATTAAGTAGGGGAGGCAATCAGCCCCAGCATTTT.

This clone is a singleton in its sample. CDR3: CASSQDVGSGANVLTF. The CDR3 coding sequence is TGCGCCAGCAGCCAAGATGTGGGCTCTGGGGCCAACGTCCTGACTTTC. This rearrangement joins TRBV4-3 to TRBJ2-6; D ambiguous. V was pared by 0 bases and J by 0 bases, with 6 bases between. Per the germline V gene, CDR1 is LGHNA and CDR2 is YSLEER. The CDR3 spans 16 residues.

Notes on this clone: A junction end diverges from the germline sequence, so it may reflect a read error. This chain connects TRBV18 to TRBJ1-2; D gene unclear. Germline V gene sequence: CDR1 KGHSH, CDR2 LQKENI. The CDR3 contains 8 residues. CDR3 sequence: CASSPSSF. The CDR3 bases are TGTGCCAGCTCACCGAGCTCCTTC.

The rearrangement joins TRBV7-2 to TRBJ2-7; TRBD1 aligns across 10 bases. Germline V CDR1 and CDR2: SGHTA, FQGNSA. This CDR3 has 16 residues. Trimming took 5 bases from V and 3 from J; bases not matched to a gene: 10. CDR3 region: CASSPLMGTGVYEQYF. CDR3 nucleotides: TGTGCCAGCAGCCCTCTAATGGGGACAGGGGTCTACGAGCAGTACTTC.

The chain combines TRBV6-6 with TRBJ1-5; D uncertain. Germline V gene sequence: CDR1 MNHNY, CDR2 SVGAGI (reference sequence). The CDR3 sequence is 16 residues long. V was trimmed by 0 bases and J by 4 bases, leaving 13 bases between them. CDR3 coding DNA: TGTGCCAGCAGTTACTCGATGGGTGGGAAGAATCAGCCCCAGCATTTT. This codes for CASSYSMGGKNQPQHF.

The rearrangement links TRBV9 to TRBJ1-2; 7 positions match TRBD1. The CDR3 contains 14 residues. The ends lost 4 bases at V and 14 bases at J; junction bases unmatched: 17. Germline assignment: CDR1 SGDLS and CDR2 YYNGEE. The chain's CDR3 is CASSSPTQIPGQTF. CDR3 nucleotides: TGTGCCAGCAGCTCGCCGACACAAATACCGGGACAGACCTTC. Looking up the rest from reference TRBV9 and TRBJ1-2 gives the full variable domain: DSGVTQTPKHLITATGQRVTLRCSPRSGDLSVYWYQQSLDQGLQFLIQYYNGEERAKGNILERFSAQQFPDLHSELNLSSLELGDSALYFCASSSPTQIPGQTFGSGTRLTVV.

V gene TRBV21-1 combines with J gene TRBJ2-3; the table's D call, TRBD1, was not checked against the DNA. TRBV21-1 is labeled a pseudogene. CDR3 size: 16 residues. This CDR3 reads CASSIGTRIGTDTQYF. CDR3 DNA: TGTGCCAGCAGCATAGGGACACGTATAGGCACAGATACGCAGTATTTT.

This sequence joins TRBV29-1 and TRBJ1-1; maybe TRBD1 (6 bases). Looked up from germline, CDR1 is SQVTM and CDR2 is ANQGSEA. V was trimmed by 7 bases and J by 5 bases, leaving 11 bases between them. This CDR3 spans 11 amino acids. CDR3 DNA sequence: TGCAGCGCCCTCAGGGGAACTGAAGCTTTCTTT. Protein product: CSALRGTEAFF.

This clone was counted once. J is TRBJ1-6 and V is TRBV30; D uncertain. The V gene lost 5 bases and the J gene lost 8 bases, with 16 bases spanning the gap. The CDR3 runs to 14 residues. Germline loops: CDR1 GTSNPN, CDR2 SVGIG (reference sequence). The CDR3 DNA sequence: TGTGCCTGGGTTGGAGGACGGACGGATTCACCCCTCCACTTT. Amino acid sequence: CAWVGGRTDSPLHF. The whole variable domain, filled in from reference TRBV30 and TRBJ1-6, reads SQTIHQWPATLVQPVGSPLSLECTVEGTSNPNLYWYRQAAGRGLQLLFYSVGIGQISSEVPQNLSASRPQDRQFILSSKKLLLSDSGFYLCAWVGGRTDSPLHFGNGTRLTVT.

The V call is TRBV19, the J call TRBJ2-7; D not resolved. The length of the CDR3 is 14 residues. In germline, CDR1 is LNHDA, CDR2 SQIVND (reference sequence). V was clipped by 3 bases and J by 2 bases, with 11 bases between them. The CDR3 sequence is CASSISDTAYEQYF. CDR3 bases: TGTGCCAGTAGTATCTCAGACACGGCCTACGAGCAGTACTTC.

V and J are TRBV27 and TRBJ2-7; D uncertain. The CDR3 sequence is 14 residues long. Germline CDR1 reads MNHEY; CDR2 reads SMNVEV (reference sequence). Trimming took 3 bases from V and 3 from J, leaving 12 bases between them. The CDR3 protein is CASSFSPFFYEQYF. The DNA for the CDR3 is TGTGCCAGCAGTTTTTCCCCCTTCTTCTACGAGCAGTACTTC.

This rearrangement joins TRBV6-2 or TRBV6-3 to TRBJ2-7; 12 bases match TRBD2. Germline CDR1 is MNHEY and CDR2 is SVGEGT. V lost 4 bases, J lost 2 bases, and 6 bases stayed unmatched. The CDR3 contains 16 residues. The CDR3 here is CASSLTSGGTTYEQYF. The DNA for the CDR3 is TGTGCCAGCAGTTTAACTAGCGGGGGGACCACCTACGAGCAGTACTTC.

The genes are TRBV3-1 (or the pseudogene TRBV3-2) and TRBJ2-2; D may be TRBD1 (6 bases). The V and J ends lost 2 bases and 4 bases respectively, with 17 bases between them. Germline V gene lookup returns CDR1 LGHDT and CDR2 YNNKEL (reference sequence). The CDR3 runs 17 residues. The CDR3 coding sequence is TGTGCCAGCAGCCAACTGCTCCAGGGGTTTCGCACCGGGGAGCTGTTTTTT. Translating gives CASSQLLQGFRTGELFF.